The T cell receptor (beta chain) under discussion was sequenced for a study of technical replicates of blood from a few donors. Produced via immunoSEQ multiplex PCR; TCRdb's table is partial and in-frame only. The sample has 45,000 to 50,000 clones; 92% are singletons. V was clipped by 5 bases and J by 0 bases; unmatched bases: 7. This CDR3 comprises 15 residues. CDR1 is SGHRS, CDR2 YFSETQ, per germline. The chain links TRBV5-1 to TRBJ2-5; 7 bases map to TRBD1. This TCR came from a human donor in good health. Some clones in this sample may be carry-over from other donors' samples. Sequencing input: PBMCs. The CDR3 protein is CASSMGQIYQETQYF. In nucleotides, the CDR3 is TGCGCCAGCAGTATGGGACAGATTTACCAAGAGACCCAGTACTTC. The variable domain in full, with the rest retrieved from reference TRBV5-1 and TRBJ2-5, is KAGVTQTPRYLIKTRGQQVTLSCSPISGHRSVSWYQQTPGQGLQFLFEYFSETQRNKGNFPGRFSGRQFSNSRSEMNVSTLELGDSALYLCASSMGQIYQETQYFGPGTRLLVL.